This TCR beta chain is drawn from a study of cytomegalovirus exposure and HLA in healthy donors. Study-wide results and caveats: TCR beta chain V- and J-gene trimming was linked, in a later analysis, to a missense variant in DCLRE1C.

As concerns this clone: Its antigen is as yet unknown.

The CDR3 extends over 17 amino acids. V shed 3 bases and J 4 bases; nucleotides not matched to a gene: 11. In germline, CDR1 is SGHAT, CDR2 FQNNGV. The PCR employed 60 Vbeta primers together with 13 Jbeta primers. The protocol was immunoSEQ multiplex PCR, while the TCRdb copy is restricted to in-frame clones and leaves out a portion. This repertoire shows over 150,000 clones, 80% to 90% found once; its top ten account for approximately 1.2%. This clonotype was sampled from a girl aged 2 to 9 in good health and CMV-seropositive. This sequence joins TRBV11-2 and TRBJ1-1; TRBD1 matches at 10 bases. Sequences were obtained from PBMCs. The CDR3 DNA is TGTGCCAGCAGCTTGGGACAGGGGCTGTGGGGTGGCACTGAAGCTTTCTTT. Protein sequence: CASSLGQGLWGGTEAFF.